This TCR beta chain was documented in a study of identical twins. This clonotype was recorded a few times. Template switching (which added a universal primer site) was used, and cDNA carried unique molecular identifiers. In TCRdb, the 5' RACE reads were re-called with MiXCR into one record per CDR3 protein. The sample records a few hundred thousand distinct CDR3 sequences, just under 10% being singletons. With 7 bases removed from V and 5 bases from J, the gap between germline ends came to 20 bases. The CDR3 covers 16 residues. These data are also associated with another study on yellow fever vaccine responses in identical twins.

J is TRBJ2-2 and V is TRBV12-3 or TRBV12-4; D unclear. The receptor was isolated from a woman aged 18 to 35 in good health. The sequencing sample was made of PBMCs. The CDR3 protein is CASISTPYENTGELFF. In DNA form, the CDR3 reads TGTGCCAGCATTAGCACCCCTTACGAAAATACCGGGGAGCTGTTTTTT.